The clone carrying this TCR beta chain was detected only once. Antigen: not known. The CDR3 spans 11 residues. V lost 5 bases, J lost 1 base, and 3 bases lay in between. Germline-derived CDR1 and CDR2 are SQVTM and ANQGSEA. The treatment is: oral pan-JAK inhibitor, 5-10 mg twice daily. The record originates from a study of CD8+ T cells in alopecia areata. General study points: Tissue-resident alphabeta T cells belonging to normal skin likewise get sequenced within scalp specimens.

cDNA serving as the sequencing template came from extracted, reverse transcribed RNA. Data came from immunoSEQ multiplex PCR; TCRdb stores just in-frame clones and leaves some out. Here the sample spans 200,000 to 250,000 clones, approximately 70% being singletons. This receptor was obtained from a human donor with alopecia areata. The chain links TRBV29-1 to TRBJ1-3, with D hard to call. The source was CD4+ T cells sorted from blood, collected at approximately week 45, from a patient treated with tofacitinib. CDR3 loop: CSVRSGNTIYF. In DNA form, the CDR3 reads TGCAGCGTTCGTTCTGGAAACACCATATATTTT.